This TCR beta chain originates from a study of CD8 T cells in ankylosing spondylitis. Study results and limitations: Disease-linked clones proved CD8+ and comparatively uncommon in peripheral blood.

The CDR3 totals 15 residues. Trimming cost V 3 bases and J 0 bases, with 9 bases left between them. CDR1 and CDR2 from the germline V gene are SEHNR and FQNEAQ (reference sequence). Each CDR3 protein gets one entry after TCRdb re-called the 5' RACE reads with MiXCR. The sample contains 150,000 or so distinct CDR3 sequences, more than 9% of which appear only once. This clonotype was detected many times. Its antigen remains unknown. Sequencing used blood, either unsorted or a sorted T cell fraction (not recorded which). The gene calls are TRBV7-9 and TRBJ1-3; D may be TRBD1 (5 bases). The clonotype originates from a male donor with ankylosing spondylitis or in good health (not recorded which). In nucleotides, the CDR3 is TGTGCCAGCAGCTTCCAGGGCTTCTCTGGAAACACCATATATTTT. Translation gives CASSFQGFSGNTIYF.